This entry describes one T cell receptor (beta chain). Its antigen is currently not known. Base quality data are lacking; no much larger clone is found one base away. TCRbeta CDR3 regions were amplified from genomic DNA using the immunoSEQ Assay, a bias-controlled multiplex PCR. The authors processed their data as follows. The number of nucleated cells in each sample was estimated from the amplification of reference gene primers within the assay. Sequence reads were collapsed and filtered to measure the absolute abundance of every unique TCRbeta CDR3 rearrangement. For each sample, productive Simpson clonality was calculated as the square root of Simpson's diversity index across productive rearrangements. The table was pulled from immuneACCESS by TCRdb, which kept in-frame rearrangements only. Such tables lose some clones; where checked, under half of the loss comes from unresolved V genes, and the rest has no known cause. That table furnishes V, J and clone size, whereas the DNA furnished D and trimming. The sample table holds about 170,000 clones, of which 80% to 90% were seen once. 3.6% of the sample is held by the ten biggest clonotypes.

Enrolling through a virtual design, the prospective study's participants ranged in age from roughly 18 to 89 years and lived across about two dozen United States geographic areas. Cohort assignment in the prospective study relied on participant-reported clinical history from a screening survey and a study questionnaire. Each participant in the prospective study had whole blood, serum and a nasopharyngeal or oropharyngeal swab collected by mobile phlebotomists. Participants in the prospective study had the option to provide additional blood draws and questionnaires over an approximately 2-month period. Prospective study blood samples were shipped either frozen or at room temperature before DNA extraction. This entry belongs to a study of blood T cell repertoires in COVID-19 (dated by TCRdb to 2020 to 2021). For the study in its entirety: Collaborator samples came from the United States, Italy and Spain and covered acute and convalescent phases of COVID-19. HLA class I and class II types, where available, came from metadata supplied by the sample provider rather than from assay-based typing. The samples were drawn from two sources: the first 160 participants of the ongoing ImmuneRACE study, and 1,000 to 1,500 subjects contributed by 6 global collaborators. The material from the prospective study consisted of cDNA or gDNA derived from T cells, B-cell-depleted T cells, or PBMCs. Nearly every sample came with metadata listing a de-identified subject ID, COVID-19 status, age in years and sex. The repertoires were released in a freely available public database intended as a resource for research on the immune response to SARS-CoV-2. The dataset comprised deeply sampled blood TCRbeta repertoires from subjects exposed to, actively infected with, or recovered from COVID-19.

General study outcomes and caveats: The quantity of clinical and demographic metadata differed by source and by participant and was supplied without curation.

Trimmed from V: 3 bases; trimmed from J: 5 bases; junction bases lacking a gene match: 12. From cysteine to phenylalanine, the CDR3 is 15 amino acids long. The sequence is cut down to CDR3 DNA, 45 bases in frame from base 1. As encoded in the germline V gene (reference sequence), CDR1 is DFQATT while CDR2 is SNEGSKA. Rearrangement joined TRBV20-1 to TRBJ1-1, with 7 central nucleotides matching TRBD1. The sequence derives from a woman aged 45-59 years in a cohort exposed to, infected with or recovered from COVID-19 (not recorded which). Material: PBMCs or T cells enriched from blood (not recorded which). The CDR3 region reads CSASPYRGVGTEAFF. The sequenced DNA: TGCAGTGCTAGTCCTTACAGGGGAGTGGGGACTGAAGCTTTCTTT.